The clone carrying this T cell receptor (beta chain) was picked up one time. Its antigen is not known. The CDR3 has 14 residues. Germline V lookup: CDR1 SGHNT, CDR2 YENEEA. The V and J ends lost 4 bases and 3 bases respectively, with 13 bases between them. The sample originates from a study of CD8 T cell repertoires and HIV-1 epitope variants. Study context: Controls included no peptide, Ebola AY9 epitope, and a CMV, EBV, flu pool. Overall study results and limits: Of roughly ten antigen-specific beta clonotypes, six appeared to cross-react with escape variants.

Generated by immunoSEQ multiplex PCR, the TCRdb table keeps only in-frame clones and is missing some. The repertoire has 4,500 to 6,500 clones, about 71% of them found once; the top ten carry 41%. This chain joins TRBV11-3 and TRBJ2-7; the D gene is possibly TRBD1 (6 bases). The sequencing input was cultured CD8+ T cells derived from PBMCs. The TCR originated in a male donor with HIV. This CDR3 reads CASSSGALGYEQYF. The CDR3 region has the DNA TGTGCCAGCAGCTCAGGGGCGCTGGGCTACGAGCAGTACTTC.